This TCR beta chain is drawn from a study of radiation and T cells in renal cell carcinoma. Time point reported: blood 2 weeks post-SBRT. Treatment reported: 15 Gy SBRT to primary tumor, nephrectomy 4 weeks later. The tumor was a clear cell renal cell carcinoma. Libraries were prepared by immunoSEQ multiplex PCR; TCRdb keeps only in-frame clonotypes and omits some of them. The top ten clones hold roughly 5.9% of a sample with 120,000 or so clones, around 81% of them seen once. V dropped 0 bases and J dropped 6 bases, with 12 bases sitting between them. The CDR3 totals 14 residues. The germline V gene encodes CDR1 KGHSH and CDR2 LQKENI.

The specimen comprised blood, sampled from a patient whose treatment included radiotherapy and nephrectomy. This chain uses TRBV18 with TRBJ2-7, with D uncertain. The TCR was taken from a man in his fifties with renal cell carcinoma. As DNA, the CDR3 is TGTGCCAGCTCACCACCGGGTGGAGTTTTCGAGCAGTACTTC. Its protein product is CASSPPGGVFEQYF.